The entry below gives a single T cell receptor beta chain sequence along with its context. Germline V gene lookup returns CDR1 SGHTA and CDR2 FQGTGA. The CDR3 spans 14 residues. The V end lost 5 bases, the J end lost 3 bases, and 10 bases lay between the germline ends. Original analysis: Researchers report that nucleated cell counts were estimated from reference gene primer amplification. Method: immunoSEQ multiplex PCR; TCRdb's copy keeps in-frame clones and lacks some. That table supplies the V and J calls and clone size; D and trimming were determined from the DNA. The table includes roughly 35,000 clones, over 75% detected once. These data come from a study of blood T cell repertoires in COVID-19. Background on the study: Acute and convalescent COVID-19 samples came from the United States, Italy and Spain. The analysed material was cDNA or gDNA that came from T cells, B-cell-depleted T cells, or PBMCs.

Sequencing input: peripheral blood. V and J are TRBV7-3 and TRBJ2-2, with D maybe TRBD1 (6 bases). The origin of this receptor is a man aged 80 or over with active or convalescent COVID-19. Here the CDR3 DNA reads TGTGCCAGCAGCATACAGGGTGACACCGGGGAGCTGTTTTTT. Translation gives CASSIQGDTGELFF.